The 29 T cell receptor beta chains presented below share a single source sample, sequenced in a study of blood T cells in healthy people across ages. Sample-barcoded 5' priming and a J-beta primer mix drove a second PCR of about 6 to 12 cycles. Each CDR3 protein is one row after TCRdb ran MiXCR on the 5' RACE reads. Of 780,000 or so distinct CDR3 sequences listed, around a quarter are singletons. These records were also assigned to another study, of T cells of mothers and their children.

The sample comprised blood. Receptors were obtained from a boy aged 5-17 years in good health.

The DNA of the CDR3 is TGTGCCAGCAGCATACGGACAGGGAAAGGATACGAGCAGTACTTC. Translated, it gives CASSIRTGKGYEQYF. The J gene is TRBJ2-7, the V gene TRBV9; the match to TRBD1 covers 8 bases. This CDR3 has 15 amino acids. The J segment lost 4 bases and the V segment lost 4 bases, leaving 10 bases of the junction unmatched. Per germline, CDR1 SGDLS and CDR2 YYNGEE.

The chain uses TRBV2 and TRBJ2-1; 7 nucleotides agree with TRBD1. V lost 5 bases and J lost 4; bases outside the gene matches: 8. The CDR3 spans 15 residues. Germline CDR1 reads SNHLY; CDR2 reads FYNNEI. The CDR3 DNA is TGTGCCAGCAGTCGCCGGGACAGTCTATACAATGAGCAGTTCTTC. This translates into CASSRRDSLYNEQFF.

This clonotype was picked up a small number of times. This chain connects TRBV19 to TRBJ1-5, with 9 bases identical to TRBD1. Germline V CDR1 and CDR2: LNHDA, SQIVND (reference sequence). This CDR3 has 13 amino acids. V lost 10 bases to trimming and J lost 3 bases; unmatched junction nucleotides: 4. CDR3 amino acids: CATDRGANQPQHF. The CDR3 DNA follows: TGTGCCACCGACAGGGGGGCCAATCAGCCCCAGCATTTT.

Only a few counts were recorded for this clonotype. The junction and the germline gene differ at one end; a read error may be behind it. V usage is TRBV10-3 and J usage is TRBJ2-1, with D tentatively TRBD1 or TRBD2 (5 bases each). The CDR3 extends over 13 amino acids. Per germline, CDR1 ENHRY and CDR2 SYGVKD. The CDR3 bases are TGTGCCATCAACCGGGACCCGACCTACGAGCAGTATTTC. Translation: CAINRDPTYEQYF.

The chain recombines TRBV12-3 or TRBV12-4 with TRBJ2-5, with D uncertain. The better agreement between TRBJ2-1 and the DNA end casts doubt on the J call. This CDR3 region has 14 residues. CDR3 coding DNA: TGTGCCAGCAGTATAAGGACGGTAGGTGATGAGCAGTTCTTC. Encoded protein: CASSIRTVGDEQFF.

The chain recombines TRBV6-2 or TRBV6-3 with TRBJ2-5; D may be TRBD2 (6 bases). The J call is uncertain, as TRBJ2-1 better fits the DNA end. CDR1 is MNHEY and CDR2 is SVGEGT in the germline V gene. This CDR3 has 15 residues. The CDR3 reads CASADGLARYNEQFF. The CDR3 coding sequence is TGTGCCAGCGCGGACGGGCTAGCGCGTTACAATGAGCAGTTCTTC.

The chain is built from TRBV14 and TRBJ2-6; D ambiguous. The CDR3 is made up of 16 amino acids. V dropped 0 bases and J dropped 3 bases, with 9 bases sitting between them. Germline V lookup: CDR1 SGHDN, CDR2 FVKESK. CDR3: CASSQEIKIGANVLTF. CDR3 DNA: TGTGCCAGCAGCCAAGAGATTAAAATTGGGGCCAACGTCCTGACTTTC.

This clonotype is a singleton in its sample. This sequence joins TRBV7-2 and TRBJ2-1, with a possible D match to TRBD2 (5 bases). The ends were cut back, 2 bases at V and 4 bases at J, with 12 bases in the middle. CDR3 length equals 15 residues. Germline CDR1 reads SGHTA; CDR2 reads FQGNSA. The CDR3 DNA is TGTGCCAGCAGCTTAAGGGAGAAGGTTTACAATGAGCAGTTCTTC. Amino acids: CASSLREKVYNEQFF.

This clonotype was picked up a small number of times. This rearrangement joins TRBV29-1 to TRBJ2-7; D unclear. The V end lost 0 bases, the J end lost 2 bases, and 11 bases lay between the germline ends. From germline, CDR1 is SQVTM and CDR2 ANQGSEA. The CDR3 is 14 amino acids. CDR3 region: CSVEDSRWAYEQYF. The DNA for the CDR3 is TGCAGCGTTGAAGATAGCCGTTGGGCCTACGAGCAGTACTTC.

V usage is TRBV6-2 or TRBV6-3 and J usage is TRBJ2-3; D possibly corresponds to TRBD1 (6 bases). Trimming left V 6 bases short and J 2 bases short, with 12 bases between. The germline CDR1 and CDR2 sequences are MNHEY and SVGEGT. This CDR3 is built from 14 residues. CDR3 nucleotides: TGTGCCAGCAGAGGACAGAGTACCACAGATACGCAGTATTTT. It encodes CASRGQSTTDTQYF.

This chain connects TRBV20-1 to TRBJ2-5; 9 bases agree with TRBD1. The better agreement between TRBJ2-1 and the DNA end casts doubt on the J call. Germline V lookup: CDR1 DFQATT, CDR2 SNEGSKA (reference sequence). CDR3 length equals 15 residues. CDR3 region: CSAKWGQGNYNEQFF. CDR3 nucleotide sequence: TGCAGTGCTAAATGGGGACAGGGCAACTACAATGAGCAGTTCTTC.

This clonotype showed up just a few times. This chain connects TRBV27 to TRBJ2-5, with TRBD2 identical over 8 bases. The J call may not be correct, given that the DNA end is closer to TRBJ2-7. Per the germline V gene, CDR1 is MNHEY and CDR2 is SMNVEV (reference sequence). The CDR3 is made up of 14 amino acids. CDR3 amino acids: CASSFGASGYEQYF. The CDR3 nucleotides read TGTGCCAGCAGTTTCGGGGCTAGCGGGTACGAGCAGTACTTC.

The chain couples TRBV21-1 to TRBJ2-1; the table's D call, TRBD2, was not checked against the DNA. TRBV21-1 is a pseudogene segment. CDR3 size: 18 residues. As DNA, the CDR3 is TGTGCCAGCAGCAAAGCGGGCGGTCGTCGCGGGAGGTACAATGAGCAGTTCTTC. Encoded protein: CASSKAGGRRGRYNEQFF.

This clonotype was seen many times. J is TRBJ2-7 and V is TRBV7-2; D unresolved. V shed 0 bases and J shed 3 bases, with 15 bases lying between them. Germline V CDR1 and CDR2: SGHTA, FQGNSA. The CDR3 consists of 16 residues. The CDR3 DNA is TGTGCCAGCAGCTTAGCGCAGTCGGCGACCAACTACGAGCAGTACTTC. It specifies CASSLAQSATNYEQYF.

The chain has TRBV29-1 and TRBJ2-5; D is unclear. This CDR3 spans 12 amino acids. Germline V gives CDR1 SQVTM, CDR2 ANQGSEA. V was pared by 4 bases and J by 5 bases, with 11 bases between. CDR3 DNA: TGCAGCGTTGGGTGGAGTCCCGAGACCCAGTACTTC. As protein: CSVGWSPETQYF. Filled out from reference TRBV29-1 and TRBJ2-5, the complete variable domain reads SAVISQKPSRDICQRGTSLTIQCQVDSQVTMMFWYRQQPGQSLTLIATANQGSEATYESGFVIDKFPISRPNLTFSTLTVSNMSPEDSSIYLCSVGWSPETQYFGPGTRLLVL.

The chain joins TRBV20-1 to TRBJ1-1; D remains ambiguous. CDR3 length: 18 residues. Trimming took 1 base from V and 4 from J, leaving 25 bases between them. CDR1 is DFQATT, CDR2 SNEGSKA, per germline (reference sequence). The CDR3 DNA is TGCAGTGCTAGAGCATATGGGAGTGGCGTTATGGCGGTCACTGAAGCTTTCTTT. Translating gives CSARAYGSGVMAVTEAFF.

This clonotype was detected ten times or more. This rearrangement joins TRBV29-1 to TRBJ2-1; D remains unclear. The V gene lost 4 bases and the J gene lost 5 bases, with 3 bases spanning the gap. Germline V gene data show CDR1 as SQVTM and CDR2 as ANQGSEA. The CDR3 consists of 10 residues. CDR3 coding DNA: TGCAGCGTTGCGAACAATGAGCAGTTCTTC. This gives the protein CSVANNEQFF.

This clonotype was detected only a few times. The J gene is TRBJ2-1, the V gene TRBV20-1; D is unresolved. CDR3 length equals 13 residues. Trimming shortened V by 3 bases and J by 0 bases, and 6 bases separated the two germline ends. Per germline, CDR1 DFQATT and CDR2 SNEGSKA (reference sequence). CDR3 region: CSARPSSYNEQFF. The CDR3 bases are TGCAGTGCTAGGCCGAGCTCCTACAATGAGCAGTTCTTC.

This sequence joins TRBV3-1 and TRBJ1-2, with D perhaps matching TRBD1 (5 bases). CDR1 and CDR2 from the germline V gene are LGHDT and YNNKEL (reference sequence). Trimming cost V 0 bases and J 4 bases, with 9 bases left between them. The CDR3 is 14 amino acids. CDR3 amino acids: CASSQDGGIYGYTF. For the CDR3, the DNA is TGTGCCAGCAGCCAAGATGGGGGAATCTATGGCTACACCTTC.

The chain carries TRBV6-1 and TRBJ1-1; no clear D gene. The V end lost 5 bases, the J end lost 5 bases, and 21 bases lay between the germline ends. The length of the CDR3 is 16 residues. Per germline, CDR1 MNHNS and CDR2 SASEGT. The CDR3 region has the DNA TGTGCCAGCAGTACGAGTCCGGGGAGGGCTCGAACTGAAGCTTTCTTT. As protein: CASSTSPGRARTEAFF.

The chain uses TRBV5-1 and TRBJ1-2; possible D gene TRBD1, 5 bases. Trimming took 3 bases from V and 4 from J, leaving 19 bases between them. The V gene's germline CDR1 is SGHRS and CDR2 YFSETQ. The length of the CDR3 is 16 residues. CDR3 sequence (DNA): TGCGCCAGCAGCTCCGTCCCCAGGGCCGCGTCCTATGGCTACACCTTC. Amino acid sequence: CASSSVPRAASYGYTF. Full variable domain (missing parts from reference TRBV5-1 and TRBJ1-2): KAGVTQTPRYLIKTRGQQVTLSCSPISGHRSVSWYQQTPGQGLQFLFEYFSETQRNKGNFPGRFSGRQFSNSRSEMNVSTLELGDSALYLCASSSVPRAASYGYTFGSGTRLTVV.

This clonotype was detected a few times. This rearrangement joins TRBV28 to TRBJ2-3, with 12 bases matching TRBD2. In germline, CDR1 is MDHEN, CDR2 SYDVKM. V shed 8 bases and J 5 bases; nucleotides not matched to a gene: 8. CDR3 size: 15 residues. This chain's CDR3 is CASANSGLAGDTQYF. The DNA of the CDR3 is TGTGCCAGCGCGAACTCGGGACTAGCGGGAGATACGCAGTATTTT.

V usage is TRBV28 and J usage is TRBJ2-7; 8 bases are a match to TRBD1. CDR3 length: 14 amino acids. V gave up 8 bases and J gave up 2 bases; unmatched junction bases: 8. Germline CDR1 MDHEN, CDR2 SYDVKM. As DNA, the CDR3 is TGTGCCAGCTTGAAGACAGGGGTTACCTACGAGCAGTACTTC. As protein: CASLKTGVTYEQYF.

Here the CDR3 reads CASSSQGLSGYGYTF. CDR3 in DNA: TGTGCCAGCAGCTCGCAGGGGCTTAGCGGCTATGGCTACACCTTC. The chain links TRBV7-9 to TRBJ1-2; D may be TRBD1 (6 bases). This CDR3 is 15 amino acids long. Trimming took 4 bases from V and 4 from J, leaving 16 bases between them. The germline V gene has CDR1 SEHNR and CDR2 FQNEAQ (reference sequence).

This chain links TRBV3-1 with TRBJ1-3; D call uncertain. The germline V gene has CDR1 LGHDT and CDR2 YNNKEL (reference sequence). Deletions cut 4 bases from V and 4 bases from J, with 14 bases between. The CDR3 runs to 15 residues. The CDR3 protein is CASSPEGWSGNTIYF. CDR3 DNA: TGTGCCAGCAGCCCGGAGGGTTGGTCGGGAAACACCATATATTTT.

This chain joins TRBV6-1 and TRBJ2-4, with D maybe TRBD2 (6 bases). This CDR3 comprises 17 residues. Germline V CDR1 and CDR2: MNHNS, SASEGT. Trimming stripped 2 bases from V and 0 bases from J, with 14 bases between. As DNA, the CDR3 is TGTGCCAGCAGTGAATCAGGACTACCACTAGCCAAAAACATTCAGTACTTC. Translated, it gives CASSESGLPLAKNIQYF.

This clonotype was picked up a small number of times. This chain connects TRBV29-1 to TRBJ2-3; unclear D gene. V lost 3 bases to trimming and J lost 1 base, with 8 bases between them. Per germline, CDR1 SQVTM and CDR2 ANQGSEA. The CDR3 extends over 13 amino acids. The CDR3 coding sequence is TGCAGCGTTGACTGGCAGGGCACAGATACGCAGTATTTT. Translated: CSVDWQGTDTQYF.

The chain uses TRBV7-9 and TRBJ1-4, with 7 bases matching TRBD1. The CDR3 is made up of 15 amino acids. CDR1 is SEHNR, CDR2 FQNEAQ, per germline (reference sequence). The junction had 5 bases not matched to a gene; V was cut back by 0 bases and J by 7 bases. The CDR3 bases are TGTGCCAGCAGCTTAGCAGGGGGCCGGGGTGAAAAACTGTTTTTT. This codes for CASSLAGGRGEKLFF.

Of note for this clonotype: The junction differs from germline at one of its ends, possibly a read error. V is TRBV15 and J is TRBJ2-1; 8 bases map to TRBD2. The germline gives CDR1 LNHNV, CDR2 YYDKDF (reference sequence). This CDR3 is 12 amino acids long. The CDR3 loop is CATSEGLAGAWF. CDR3 nucleotide sequence: TGTGCCACCAGTGAGGGGCTAGCGGGTGCCTGGTTC.